The rows below give T cell receptor beta chains drawn from one sample of a study of blood T cells in healthy people across ages. TCRdb re-called the 5' RACE reads through MiXCR, storing one row per CDR3 protein. The table has fewer than 750,000 distinct CDR3 sequences, about 51% seen once. Specimen: blood. These receptors all come from an elderly woman in good health. Both conserved end residues are part of each CDR3. The D gene is left open where the match is weak. The size field is filled for only some rows; it gives once, few, many or a size class.

j_call | v_call | d_call | clone_size | cdr3_length | cdr3_aa | cdr3_nt
TRBJ1-2 | TRBV2 | TRBD1 | . | 13 | CATTGERLSGYTF | TGTGCCACCACAGGGGAGAGACTCAGTGGCTACACCTTC
TRBJ2-7 | TRBV28 | TRBD1 | . | 15 | CASSLTGISSYEQYF | TGTGCCAGCAGTTTGACAGGGATTAGCTCCTACGAGCAGTACTTC
TRBJ1-2 | TRBV20-1 | TRBD1 | . | 12 | CSARRQGNGYTF | TGCAGTGCTAGGAGACAGGGGAATGGCTACACCTTC
TRBJ1-1 | TRBV11-1 | . | . | 15 | CASSLSLATKTEAFF | TGTGCCAGCAGCTTGTCGCTGGCCACCAAGACTGAAGCTTTCTTT
TRBJ1-1 | TRBV11-2 | . | . | 15 | CASRWGTGQHTEAFF | TGTGCCAGCAGATGGGGTACCGGACAACACACTGAAGCTTTCTTT
TRBJ2-6 | TRBV29-1 | . | . | 16 | CSVAWELGAGANVLTF | TGCAGCGTTGCCTGGGAACTAGGAGCTGGGGCCAACGTCCTGACTTTC
TRBJ2-3 | TRBV7-2 | TRBD2 | . | 18 | CASSLATAGGFRRDTQYF | TGTGCCAGCAGCTTAGCAACTGCGGGGGGCTTTAGGCGAGATACGCAGTATTTT
TRBJ2-7 | TRBV28 | . | . | 15 | CASLSAALSSYEQYF | TGTGCCAGCCTGTCGGCAGCTCTAAGCTCCTACGAGCAGTACTTC
TRBJ2-2 | TRBV6-6 | . | many | 16 | CASSYSDYRATGELFF | TGTGCCAGCAGTTACTCGGACTACCGGGCTACCGGGGAGCTGTTTTTT
TRBJ1-2 | TRBV6-5 | . | few | 14 | CASSYSIRSYGYTF | TGTGCCAGCAGTTACTCGATCAGGAGCTATGGCTACACCTTC
TRBJ2-4 | TRBV7-2 | . | many | 13 | CASSLSAFNIQYF | TGTGCCAGCAGCTTAAGCGCCTTCAACATTCAGTACTTC
TRBJ2-1 | TRBV7-9 | TRBD1 | many | 15 | CASRPPGQGAYEQFF | TGTGCCAGCAGACCTCCGGGACAGGGGGCCTATGAGCAGTTCTTC
TRBJ2-7 | TRBV5-1 | . | . | 14 | CASSAGPLNYEQYF | TGCGCCAGCAGCGCCGGCCCTTTGAACTACGAGCAGTACTTC
TRBJ1-1 | TRBV5-6 | . | once | 13 | CASSLGQMERAFF | TGTGCCAGCAGCTTAGGGCAGATGGAACGCGCTTTCTTT
TRBJ2-7 | TRBV2 | . | . | 14 | CASSEATISYEQYF | TGTGCCAGCAGTGAAGCGACCATCTCCTACGAGCAGTACTTC
TRBJ2-5 | TRBV30 | . | many | 15 | CAWSFGLVGEETQYF | TGTGCCTGGAGTTTTGGTCTAGTGGGGGAAGAGACCCAGTACTTC
TRBJ2-5 | TRBV29-1 | TRBD2 | . | 13 | CSVLAGFQETQYF | TGCAGCGTTTTAGCGGGGTTCCAAGAGACCCAGTACTTC
TRBJ2-1 | TRBV5-1 | . | many | 14 | CASSTSLTYNEQFF | TGCGCCAGCAGCACGAGTCTCACCTACAATGAGCAGTTCTTC
TRBJ2-3 | TRBV7-9 | TRBD2 | many | 15 | CASSLPLAGGDTQYF | TGTGCCAGCAGCTTACCCCTAGCGGGAGGTGATACGCAGTATTTT
TRBJ2-1 | TRBV5-1 | . | . | 15 | CASSLGLDRGNEQFF | TGCGCCAGCAGCTTGGGACTAGATAGGGGCAATGAGCAGTTCTTC
TRBJ2-2 | TRBV5-1 | . | . | 14 | CASSLAAETGELFF | TGCGCCAGCAGCTTGGCGGCGGAGACCGGGGAGCTGTTTTTT
TRBJ2-5 | TRBV5-5 | . | . | 13 | CASLRLGVETQYF | TGTGCCAGCCTCCGACTGGGTGTGGAGACCCAGTACTTC
TRBJ2-3 | TRBV6-5 | TRBD1 | many | 15 | CASSYGTAFTDTQYF | TGTGCCAGCAGTTACGGGACAGCATTCACAGATACGCAGTATTTT